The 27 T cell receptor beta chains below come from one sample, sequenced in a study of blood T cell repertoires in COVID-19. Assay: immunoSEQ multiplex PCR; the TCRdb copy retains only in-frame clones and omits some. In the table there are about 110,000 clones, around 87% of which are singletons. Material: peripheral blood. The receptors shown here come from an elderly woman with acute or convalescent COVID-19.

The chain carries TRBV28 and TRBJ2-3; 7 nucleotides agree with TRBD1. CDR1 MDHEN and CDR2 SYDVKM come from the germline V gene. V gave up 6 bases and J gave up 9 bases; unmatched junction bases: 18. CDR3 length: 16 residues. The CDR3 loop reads CASSHQGVWPRGTQYF. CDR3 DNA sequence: TGTGCCAGCAGCCACCAGGGGGTATGGCCCCGTGGAACGCAGTATTTT.

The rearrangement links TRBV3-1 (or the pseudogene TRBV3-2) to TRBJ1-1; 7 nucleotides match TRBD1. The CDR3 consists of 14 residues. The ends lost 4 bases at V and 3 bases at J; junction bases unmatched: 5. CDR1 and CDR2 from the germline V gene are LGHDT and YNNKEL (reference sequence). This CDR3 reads CASSPGQGDTEAFF. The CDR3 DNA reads TGTGCCAGCAGCCCGGGCCAGGGGGACACTGAAGCTTTCTTT.

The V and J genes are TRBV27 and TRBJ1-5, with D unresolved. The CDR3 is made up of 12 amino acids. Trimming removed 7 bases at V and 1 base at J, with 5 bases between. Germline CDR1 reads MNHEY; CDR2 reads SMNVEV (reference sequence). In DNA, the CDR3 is TGTGCCAGCAAGACAAGCAATCAGCCCCAGCATTTT. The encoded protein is CASKTSNQPQHF.

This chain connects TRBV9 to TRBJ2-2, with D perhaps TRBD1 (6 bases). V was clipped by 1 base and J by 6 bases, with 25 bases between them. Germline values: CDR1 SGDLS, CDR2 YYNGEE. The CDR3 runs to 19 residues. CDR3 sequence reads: CASSVNRVPQRGIPGELFF. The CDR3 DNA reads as TGTGCCAGCAGCGTAAACAGGGTCCCTCAAAGGGGTATTCCCGGGGAGCTGTTTTTT.

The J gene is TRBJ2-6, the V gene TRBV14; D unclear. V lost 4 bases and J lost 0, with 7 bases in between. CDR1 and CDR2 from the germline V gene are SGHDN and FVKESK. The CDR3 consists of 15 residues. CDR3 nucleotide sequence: TGTGCCAGCAGCCCAGGCCTCTCTGGGGCCAACGTCCTGACTTTC. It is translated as CASSPGLSGANVLTF.

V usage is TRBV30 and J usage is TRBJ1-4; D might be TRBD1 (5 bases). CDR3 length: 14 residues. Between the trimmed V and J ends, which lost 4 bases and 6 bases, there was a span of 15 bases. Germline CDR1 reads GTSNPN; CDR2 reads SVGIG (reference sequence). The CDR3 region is CAWKGGAGDEKLFF. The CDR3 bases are TGTGCCTGGAAGGGTGGGGCAGGAGATGAAAAACTGTTTTTT.

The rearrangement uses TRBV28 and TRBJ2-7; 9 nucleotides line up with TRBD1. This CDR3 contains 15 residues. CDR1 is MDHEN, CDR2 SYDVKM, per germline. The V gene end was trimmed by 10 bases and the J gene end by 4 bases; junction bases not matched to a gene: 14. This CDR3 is CATTWGGDRVYEQYF. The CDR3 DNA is TGTGCCACTACGTGGGGGGGGGACAGGGTTTACGAGCAGTACTTC.

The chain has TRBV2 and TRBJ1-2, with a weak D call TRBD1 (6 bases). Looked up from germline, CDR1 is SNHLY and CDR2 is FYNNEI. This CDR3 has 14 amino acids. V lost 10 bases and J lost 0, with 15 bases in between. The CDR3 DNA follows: TGTGCCACCCCCGGACAGTTAGCTAACTATGGCTACACCTTC. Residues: CATPGQLANYGYTF. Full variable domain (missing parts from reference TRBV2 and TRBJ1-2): EPEVTQTPSHQVTQMGQEVILRCVPISNHLYFYWYRQILGQKVEFLVSFYNNEISEKSEIFDDQFSVERPDGSNFTLKIRSTKLEDSAMYFCATPGQLANYGYTFGSGTRLTVV.

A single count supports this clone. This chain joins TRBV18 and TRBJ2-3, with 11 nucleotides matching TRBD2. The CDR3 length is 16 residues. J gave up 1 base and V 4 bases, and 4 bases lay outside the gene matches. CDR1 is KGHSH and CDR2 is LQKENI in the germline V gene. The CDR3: CASSQGLAVGTDTQYF. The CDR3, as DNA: TGTGCCAGCTCACAGGGACTAGCGGTCGGCACAGATACGCAGTATTTT.

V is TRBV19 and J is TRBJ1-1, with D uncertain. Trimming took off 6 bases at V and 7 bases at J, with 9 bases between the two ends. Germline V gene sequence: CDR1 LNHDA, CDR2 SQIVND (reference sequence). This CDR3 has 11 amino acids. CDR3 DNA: TGTGCCAGTAGGATTTTCGGTGAAGCTTTCTTT. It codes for CASRIFGEAFF.

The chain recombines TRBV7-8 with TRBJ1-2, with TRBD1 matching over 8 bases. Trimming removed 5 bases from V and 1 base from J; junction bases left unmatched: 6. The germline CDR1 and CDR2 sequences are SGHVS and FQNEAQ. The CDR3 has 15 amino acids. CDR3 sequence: CASSLPGGVNYGYTF. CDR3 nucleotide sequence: TGTGCCAGCAGCCTACCAGGGGGCGTTAACTATGGCTACACCTTC.

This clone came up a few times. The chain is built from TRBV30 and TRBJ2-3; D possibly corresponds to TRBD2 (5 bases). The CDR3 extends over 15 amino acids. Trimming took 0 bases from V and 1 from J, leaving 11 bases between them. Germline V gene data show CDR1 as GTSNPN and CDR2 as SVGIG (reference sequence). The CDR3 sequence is CAWSVSRRGTDTQYF. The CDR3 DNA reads TGTGCCTGGAGTGTCTCGCGGCGGGGCACAGATACGCAGTATTTT.

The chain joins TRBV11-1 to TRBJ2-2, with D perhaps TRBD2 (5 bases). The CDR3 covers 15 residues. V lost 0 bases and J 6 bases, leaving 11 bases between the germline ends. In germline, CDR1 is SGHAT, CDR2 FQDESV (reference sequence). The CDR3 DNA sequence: TGTGCCAGCAGCTTAGCTTTCGGGGTCGCCGGGGAGCTGTTTTTT. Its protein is CASSLAFGVAGELFF.

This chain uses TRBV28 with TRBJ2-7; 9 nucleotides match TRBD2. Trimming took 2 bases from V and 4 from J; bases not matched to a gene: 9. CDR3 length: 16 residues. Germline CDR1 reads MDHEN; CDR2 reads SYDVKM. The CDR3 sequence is CASSLHAGGSLYEQYF. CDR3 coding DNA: TGTGCCAGCAGTTTACATGCGGGGGGGAGTTTATACGAGCAGTACTTC. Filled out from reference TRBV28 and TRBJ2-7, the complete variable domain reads DVKVTQSSRYLVKRTGEKVFLECVQDMDHENMFWYRQDPGLGLRLIYFSYDVKMKEKGDIPEGYSVSREKKERFSLILESASTNQTSMYLCASSLHAGGSLYEQYFGPGTRLTVT.

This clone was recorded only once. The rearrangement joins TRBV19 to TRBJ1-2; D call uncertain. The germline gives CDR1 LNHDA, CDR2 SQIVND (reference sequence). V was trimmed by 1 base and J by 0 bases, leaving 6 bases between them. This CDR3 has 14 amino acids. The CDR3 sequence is CASSIARSNYGYTF. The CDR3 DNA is TGTGCCAGTAGTATAGCCCGTTCTAACTATGGCTACACCTTC. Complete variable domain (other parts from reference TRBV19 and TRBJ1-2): DGGITQSPKYLFRKEGQNVTLSCEQNLNHDAMYWYRQDPGQGLRLIYYSQIVNDFQKGDIAEGYSVSREKKESFPLTVTSAQKNPTAFYLCASSIARSNYGYTFGSGTRLTVV.

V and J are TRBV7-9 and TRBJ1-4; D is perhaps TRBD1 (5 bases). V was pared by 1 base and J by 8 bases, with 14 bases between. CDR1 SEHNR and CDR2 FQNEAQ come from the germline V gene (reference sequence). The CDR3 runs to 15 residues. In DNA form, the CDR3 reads TGTGCCAGCAGCTTAGGGGGGGATGTTCAAGAAAAACTGTTTTTT. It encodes CASSLGGDVQEKLFF.

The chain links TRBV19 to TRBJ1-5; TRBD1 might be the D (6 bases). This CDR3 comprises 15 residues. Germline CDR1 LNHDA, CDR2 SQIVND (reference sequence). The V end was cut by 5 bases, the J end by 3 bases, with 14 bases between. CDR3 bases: TGTGCCAGTAGTGTAACCCGGGACACCAATCAGCCCCAGCATTTT. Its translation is CASSVTRDTNQPQHF.

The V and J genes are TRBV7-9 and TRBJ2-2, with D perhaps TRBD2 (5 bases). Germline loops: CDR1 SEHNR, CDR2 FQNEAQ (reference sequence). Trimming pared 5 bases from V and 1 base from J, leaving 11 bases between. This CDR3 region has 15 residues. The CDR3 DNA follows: TGTGCCAGCAGCCACCATGGAGGGAACACCGGGGAGCTGTTTTTT. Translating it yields CASSHHGGNTGELFF.

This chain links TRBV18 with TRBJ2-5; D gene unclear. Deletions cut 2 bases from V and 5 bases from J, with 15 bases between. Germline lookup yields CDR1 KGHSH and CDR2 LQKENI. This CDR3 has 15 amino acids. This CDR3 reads CASSPFSSGVETQYF. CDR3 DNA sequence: TGTGCCAGCTCACCATTTAGTTCAGGTGTTGAGACCCAGTACTTC.

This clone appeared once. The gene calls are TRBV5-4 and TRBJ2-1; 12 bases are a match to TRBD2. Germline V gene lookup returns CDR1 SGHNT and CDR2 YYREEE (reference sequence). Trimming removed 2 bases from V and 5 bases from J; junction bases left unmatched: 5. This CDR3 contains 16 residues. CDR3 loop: CASSFFLAGGNNEQFF. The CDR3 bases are TGTGCCAGCAGCTTTTTCCTAGCGGGGGGGAACAATGAGCAGTTCTTC. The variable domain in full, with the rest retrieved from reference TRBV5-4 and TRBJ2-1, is ETGVTQSPTHLIKTRGQQVTLRCSSQSGHNTVSWYQQALGQGPQFIFQYYREEENGRGNFPPRFSGLQFPNYSSELNVNALELDDSALYLCASSFFLAGGNNEQFFGPGTRLTVL.

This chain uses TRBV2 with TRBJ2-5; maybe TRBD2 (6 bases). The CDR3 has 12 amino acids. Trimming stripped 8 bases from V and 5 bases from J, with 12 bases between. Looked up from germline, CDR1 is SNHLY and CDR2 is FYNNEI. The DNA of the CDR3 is TGTGCCAGCCTTCCCGGGGGTGAGACCCAGTACTTC. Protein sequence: CASLPGGETQYF.

The CDR3 region is CASSVVASGGIDEQFF. DNA of the CDR3: TGTGCCAGCAGCGTAGTGGCTAGCGGGGGGATCGATGAGCAGTTCTTC. The genes are TRBV9 and TRBJ2-1, with 11 bases matching TRBD2. Germline V CDR1 and CDR2: SGDLS, YYNGEE. This CDR3 region has 16 residues. J gave up 8 bases and V 0 bases, and 7 bases lay outside the gene matches.

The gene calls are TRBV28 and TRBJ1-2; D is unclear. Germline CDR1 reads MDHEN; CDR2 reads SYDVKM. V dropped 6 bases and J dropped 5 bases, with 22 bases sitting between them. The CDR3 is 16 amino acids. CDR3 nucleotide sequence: TGTGCCAGCAGCCCCCCCCACAGCGGCCTGGGATATGGCTACACCTTC. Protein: CASSPPHSGLGYGYTF.

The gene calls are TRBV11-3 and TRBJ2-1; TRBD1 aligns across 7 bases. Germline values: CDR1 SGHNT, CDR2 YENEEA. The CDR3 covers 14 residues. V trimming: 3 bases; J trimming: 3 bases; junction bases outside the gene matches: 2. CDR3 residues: CASSFRDSYNEQFF. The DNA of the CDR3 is TGTGCCAGCAGCTTCCGGGACAGCTACAATGAGCAGTTCTTC.

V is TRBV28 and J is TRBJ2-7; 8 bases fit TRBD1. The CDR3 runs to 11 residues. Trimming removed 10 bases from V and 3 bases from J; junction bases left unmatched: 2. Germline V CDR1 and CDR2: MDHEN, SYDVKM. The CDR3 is CAITGGYEQYF. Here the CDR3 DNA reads TGTGCCATCACAGGGGGCTACGAGCAGTACTTC. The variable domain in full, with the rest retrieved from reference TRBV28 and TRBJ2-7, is DVKVTQSSRYLVKRTGEKVFLECVQDMDHENMFWYRQDPGLGLRLIYFSYDVKMKEKGDIPEGYSVSREKKERFSLILESASTNQTSMYLCAITGGYEQYFGPGTRLTVT.

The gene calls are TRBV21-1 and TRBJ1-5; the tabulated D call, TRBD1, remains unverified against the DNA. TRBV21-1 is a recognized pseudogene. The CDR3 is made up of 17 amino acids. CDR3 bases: TGTGCCAGCAGCAAAGCGAGACAGTTCTACTCTCATCAGCCCCAGCATTTT. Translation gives CASSKARQFYSHQPQHF.

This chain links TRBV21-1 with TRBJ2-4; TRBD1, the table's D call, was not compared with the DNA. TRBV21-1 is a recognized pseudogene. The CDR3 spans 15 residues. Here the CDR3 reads CASSRADLAKNIQYF. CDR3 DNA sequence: TGTGCCAGCAGCAGGGCAGATTTAGCCAAAAACATTCAGTACTTC.